One and the same sample provided the 30 T cell receptor beta chains below, sequenced in a study of cytomegalovirus exposure and HLA in healthy donors. The PCR was carried out with 60 Vbeta primers and 13 Jbeta primers. Assay used: immunoSEQ multiplex PCR; TCRdb lists only in-frame clones, some missing. The data contain roughly 130,000 clones, approximately 80% of them singletons. The specimen sequenced was PBMCs. All receptors derive from a man aged 18 to 30 in good health and CMV-seronegative.

In DNA form, the CDR3 reads TGTGCCAGCAGCGCGGGCCTTACTTATGGCTACACCTTC. It specifies CASSAGLTYGYTF. This chain uses TRBV7-8 with TRBJ1-2; D not certain. The V gene's germline CDR1 is SGHVS and CDR2 FQNEAQ. V was cut by 5 bases and J by 5 bases, with 12 bases left in between. The CDR3 is 13 amino acids.

This rearrangement joins TRBV5-6 to TRBJ1-2; 7 nucleotides align to TRBD1. Looked up from germline, CDR1 is SGHDT and CDR2 is YYEEEE. CDR3 size: 15 residues. Germline trimming cut 2 bases from V and 6 bases from J; bases unmatched to any gene: 10. The CDR3 DNA reads TGTGCCAGCAGCTTTGGTCAGACAGGGTCCCATGGCTACACCTTC. Protein: CASSFGQTGSHGYTF.

V gene TRBV11-3 combines with J gene TRBJ1-6; the D gene is possibly TRBD1 (5 bases). The CDR3 runs 13 residues. V gave up 2 bases and J gave up 13 bases, with 12 bases separating them. Germline V gives CDR1 SGHNT, CDR2 YENEEA. The CDR3 DNA reads TGTGCCAGCAGCTTAAAGGAGGGGCGTCCCCTCCACTTT. This translates into CASSLKEGRPLHF.

This clone occurred a few times. J is TRBJ1-2 and V is TRBV30, with D maybe TRBD1 (5 bases). The germline gives CDR1 GTSNPN, CDR2 SVGIG (reference sequence). The CDR3 spans 12 residues. The CDR3 loop reads CGLESGNYGYTF. As DNA, the CDR3 is TGTGGCCTGGAGTCAGGGAACTATGGCTACACCTTC.

J is TRBJ1-1 and V is TRBV7-6; 9 bases match TRBD1. This CDR3 region has 13 residues. J was trimmed by 5 bases and V by 5 bases; bases with no gene match: 3. The germline V gene encodes CDR1 SGHVS and CDR2 FNYEAQ. CDR3 nucleotides: TGTGCCAGCAGCCAGGGGACAGGGACTGAAGCTTTCTTT. Its protein product is CASSQGTGTEAFF.

CDR3 sequence: CASSFGGLGSYEQYF. The CDR3 DNA sequence: TGTGCCAGCAGCTTCGGGGGACTGGGGTCCTACGAGCAGTACTTC. The chain combines TRBV5-4 with TRBJ2-7, with D possibly TRBD2 on 6 matching bases. Trimming removed 2 bases at V and 1 base at J, with 13 bases between. Germline lookup yields CDR1 SGHNT and CDR2 YYREEE (reference sequence). This CDR3 is 15 amino acids long. Full variable domain (rest looked up from reference TRBV5-4 and TRBJ2-7): ETGVTQSPTHLIKTRGQQVTLRCSSQSGHNTVSWYQQALGQGPQFIFQYYREEENGRGNFPPRFSGLQFPNYSSELNVNALELDDSALYLCASSFGGLGSYEQYFGPGTRLTVT.

V gene TRBV5-4 combines with J gene TRBJ2-7; D is possibly TRBD1 (6 bases). The germline V and J ends were trimmed by 2 bases and 4 bases, with 10 bases remaining between them. Germline values: CDR1 SGHNT, CDR2 YYREEE (reference sequence). CDR3 size: 13 residues. In DNA, the CDR3 is TGTGCCAGCAGCTTACAGGGCGTATACGAGCAGTACTTC. Translation: CASSLQGVYEQYF.

The chain links TRBV2 to TRBJ2-1, with D perhaps matching TRBD2 (6 bases). Looked up from germline, CDR1 is SNHLY and CDR2 is FYNNEI. CDR3 length: 13 amino acids. V was clipped by 7 bases and J by 6 bases, with 13 bases between them. The CDR3 DNA reads as TGTGCCAGCACAGGACTACGTTCCAATGAGCAGTTCTTC. Translated: CASTGLRSNEQFF.

The genes are TRBV5-4 and TRBJ1-1; D is possibly TRBD1 (6 bases). The germline CDR1 and CDR2 sequences are SGHNT and YYREEE (reference sequence). This CDR3 region has 13 residues. Trimming stripped 1 base from V and 4 bases from J, with 8 bases between. The CDR3 is CASSLYRATEAFF. Written as DNA, the CDR3 is TGTGCCAGCAGCTTGTACAGGGCCACTGAAGCTTTCTTT.

J is TRBJ1-1 and V is TRBV5-1, with D tentatively TRBD1 (5 bases). Germline V gives CDR1 SGHRS, CDR2 YFSETQ. This CDR3 is 15 amino acids long. V gave up 4 bases and J gave up 1 base, with 14 bases separating them. CDR3 DNA: TGCGCCAGCAGCCCGGAGGGGTCGGGGAACACTGAAGCTTTCTTT. Protein: CASSPEGSGNTEAFF.

V usage is TRBV5-6 and J usage is TRBJ1-2, with unresolved D. The CDR3 length is 14 residues. Germline V gives CDR1 SGHDT, CDR2 YYEEEE. Trimming removed 2 bases at V and 4 bases at J, with 12 bases between. This CDR3 reads CASSFSTSGYGYTF. The CDR3 nucleotides are TGTGCCAGCAGCTTCAGCACTAGTGGCTATGGCTACACCTTC.

V is TRBV9 and J is TRBJ1-4; 10 bases align to TRBD1. This CDR3 is 15 amino acids long. After removal of 4 bases from V and 8 bases from J, the junction contained 8 bases not matched to a gene. Germline V lookup: CDR1 SGDLS, CDR2 YYNGEE. The CDR3 loop is CASSIRQGAREKLFF. In DNA form, the CDR3 reads TGTGCCAGCAGCATCCGACAGGGGGCGCGAGAAAAACTGTTTTTT.

The table lists this clone with a few counts. V usage is TRBV7-8 and J usage is TRBJ1-4; weak D call: TRBD1 (6 bases). This CDR3 is 16 amino acids long. Germline loops: CDR1 SGHVS, CDR2 FQNEAQ. The V and J ends lost 8 bases and 3 bases respectively, with 19 bases between them. CDR3 DNA sequence: TGTGCCAGCTTCCCCCTCCGGGGGGGCTCTAATGAAAAACTGTTTTTT. Translation: CASFPLRGGSNEKLFF.

V and J are TRBV7-9 and TRBJ1-2, with D possibly TRBD1 on 6 matching bases. The CDR3 covers 13 residues. The germline CDR1 and CDR2 sequences are SEHNR and FQNEAQ (reference sequence). Trimming took off 8 bases at V and 3 bases at J, with 13 bases between the two ends. The DNA for the CDR3 is TGTGCCAGCGAGGGGGGGTCGTACTATGGCTACACCTTC. It translates to CASEGGSYYGYTF.

J is TRBJ1-3 and V is TRBV2, with D hard to call. Germline V gives CDR1 SNHLY, CDR2 FYNNEI. CDR3 length: 15 amino acids. V dropped 8 bases and J dropped 4 bases, with 18 bases sitting between them. CDR3 residues: CASLLDRGEGNTIYF. In DNA form, the CDR3 reads TGTGCCAGCCTCCTCGACCGGGGTGAGGGAAACACCATATATTTT.

The chain employs TRBV30 and TRBJ2-1; TRBD1 matches at 7 bases. Germline V gene sequence: CDR1 GTSNPN, CDR2 SVGIG (reference sequence). The CDR3 totals 14 residues. V was pared by 3 bases and J by 4 bases, with 6 bases of the junction left unmatched. The CDR3 loop is CAWSRDRIYNEQFF. CDR3 DNA: TGTGCCTGGAGCCGGGACAGAATTTACAATGAGCAGTTCTTC.

The rearrangement links TRBV19 to TRBJ2-7; D perhaps matches TRBD1 (5 bases). Germline loops: CDR1 LNHDA, CDR2 SQIVND (reference sequence). CDR3 length: 16 amino acids. The germline V and J ends were trimmed by 6 bases and 6 bases, with 24 bases remaining between them. For the CDR3, the DNA is TGTGCCAGTAGCTACCATCGGGCCTGGCAGGGTCGCGAGCAGTACTTC. This gives the protein CASSYHRAWQGREQYF.

J is TRBJ1-1 and V is TRBV5-1; D not certain. Germline assignment: CDR1 SGHRS and CDR2 YFSETQ. This CDR3 contains 15 residues. Trimming took off 1 base at V and 1 base at J, with 11 bases between the two ends. The CDR3 sequence: CASSLRIAANTEAFF. The CDR3 DNA is TGCGCCAGCAGCTTGCGGATTGCGGCGAACACTGAAGCTTTCTTT.

This chain links TRBV19 with TRBJ1-5; D possibly corresponds to TRBD1 (5 bases). The germline V gene has CDR1 LNHDA and CDR2 SQIVND (reference sequence). V lost 3 bases and J lost 2, with 11 bases in between. The CDR3 covers 15 residues. CDR3 sequence reads: CASSMPRGGNQPQHF. As DNA, the CDR3 is TGTGCCAGTAGTATGCCAAGGGGCGGCAATCAGCCCCAGCATTTT.

The rearrangement uses TRBV7-9 and TRBJ1-4; D gene uncertain. The V end was cut by 4 bases, the J end by 5 bases, with 11 bases between. Germline values: CDR1 SEHNR, CDR2 FQNEAQ (reference sequence). CDR3 length: 14 amino acids. The CDR3 reads CASSSNRLNEKLFF. DNA for the CDR3: TGTGCCAGCAGCTCGAACCGGTTAAATGAAAAACTGTTTTTT.

The rearrangement joins TRBV27 to TRBJ2-7; 13 positions agree with TRBD2. CDR3 length equals 19 residues. In germline, CDR1 is MNHEY, CDR2 SMNVEV (reference sequence). V was pared by 3 bases and J by 4 bases, with 15 bases of the junction left unmatched. CDR3 sequence: CASSFAGTSGVSVRYEQYF. The CDR3, as DNA: TGTGCCAGCAGTTTCGCCGGGACTAGCGGGGTGTCTGTTCGATACGAGCAGTACTTC.

V usage is TRBV9 and J usage is TRBJ1-6, with a tentative D call TRBD1 (6 bases). Trimming took 4 bases from V and 6 from J, leaving 14 bases between them. The CDR3 runs 15 residues. CDR1 and CDR2 (germline): SGDLS, YYNGEE. The CDR3, as DNA: TGTGCCAGCAGCTCCACAGGGCAGGGTAATTCACCCCTCCACTTT. It codes for CASSSTGQGNSPLHF.

The genes are TRBV28 and TRBJ1-6; a weak D match, TRBD1 (6 bases). This CDR3 has 14 residues. CDR1 MDHEN and CDR2 SYDVKM come from the germline V gene. Trimming took 2 bases from V and 10 from J, leaving 12 bases between them. The CDR3 bases are TGTGCCAGCAGTTTAGCTGGGGGCGCGTCACCCCTCCACTTT. Amino acid sequence: CASSLAGGASPLHF. The full variable domain, its missing parts supplied by reference TRBV28 and TRBJ1-6, is DVKVTQSSRYLVKRTGEKVFLECVQDMDHENMFWYRQDPGLGLRLIYFSYDVKMKEKGDIPEGYSVSREKKERFSLILESASTNQTSMYLCASSLAGGASPLHFGNGTRLTVT.

This sequence joins TRBV15 and TRBJ1-5; D is undetermined. Between the trimmed V and J ends, which lost 0 bases and 0 bases, there was a span of 6 bases. CDR1 LNHNV and CDR2 YYDKDF come from the germline V gene (reference sequence). The CDR3 contains 15 residues. The CDR3 DNA follows: TGTGCCACCAGCAGAGACAGGAATAGCAATCAGCCCCAGCATTTT. Amino acids: CATSRDRNSNQPQHF.

The rearrangement joins TRBV19 to TRBJ2-2, with 15 bases fitting TRBD2. The ends lost 4 bases at V and 2 bases at J; junction bases unmatched: 14. Germline loops: CDR1 LNHDA, CDR2 SQIVND (reference sequence). The CDR3 length is 21 residues. The CDR3, as DNA: TGTGCCAGTAGTAACCGCGGACTAGCGGGGGGGCACGTGGTTAACACCGGGGAGCTGTTTTTT. It yields the protein CASSNRGLAGGHVVNTGELFF.

The chain uses TRBV30 and TRBJ1-2; D not resolved. Germline lookup yields CDR1 GTSNPN and CDR2 SVGIG (reference sequence). The CDR3 sequence is 12 residues long. V lost 2 bases, J lost 6 bases, and 10 bases lay in between. CDR3 region: CAWSPIVDGYTF. CDR3 nucleotides: TGTGCCTGGAGTCCGATAGTCGATGGCTACACCTTC.

This chain joins TRBV6-5 and TRBJ1-1; TRBD1 matches 9 bases. V gave up 5 bases and J gave up 2 bases; unmatched junction bases: 6. From germline, CDR1 is MNHEY and CDR2 SVGAGI. The CDR3 extends over 15 amino acids. CDR3 loop: CASSKRTGENTEAFF. The CDR3 nucleotides are TGTGCCAGCAGTAAACGGACAGGGGAAAACACTGAAGCTTTCTTT.

The chain combines TRBV10-1 with TRBJ2-1, with TRBD1 identical over 8 bases. The junction had 4 bases not matched to a gene; V was cut back by 2 bases and J by 10 bases. Germline loops: CDR1 WNHNN, CDR2 SYGVQD (reference sequence). The CDR3 has 13 amino acids. The CDR3 coding sequence is TGCGCCAGCAGTGAGGGACAGGGCCGGGAGCAGTTCTTC. This translates into CASSEGQGREQFF.

The chain recombines TRBV5-4 with TRBJ1-2; 9 bases fit TRBD1. The CDR3 covers 16 residues. Germline values: CDR1 SGHNT, CDR2 YYREEE (reference sequence). J was trimmed by 2 bases and V by 0 bases; bases with no gene match: 5. The CDR3 DNA is TGTGCCAGCAGCTTGGCTAGGACAGGGGACAACTATGGCTACACCTTC. This sequence encodes CASSLARTGDNYGYTF. The entire variable domain, with the rest obtained from reference TRBV5-4 and TRBJ1-2, is as follows: ETGVTQSPTHLIKTRGQQVTLRCSSQSGHNTVSWYQQALGQGPQFIFQYYREEENGRGNFPPRFSGLQFPNYSSELNVNALELDDSALYLCASSLARTGDNYGYTFGSGTRLTVV.

This sequence joins TRBV2 and TRBJ1-4, with D uncertain. This CDR3 is built from 13 residues. Germline CDR1 is SNHLY and CDR2 is FYNNEI. Trimming cost V 3 bases and J 8 bases, with 10 bases left between them. CDR3 in amino acids: CASSDRAPEKLFF. CDR3 DNA sequence: TGTGCCAGCAGTGACCGAGCGCCCGAAAAACTGTTTTTT.